Shown below are 15 T cell receptor delta chains from a single sample sequenced in a study of gamma-delta T cells after stem cell transplantation. TCRdb re-identified clones in the RT-PCR reads via CATT. Of thousands of delta-chain clones listed, roughly an eighth are singletons. Sequencing was carried out using gamma-delta T cells. The source is a human donor. It is not recorded whose cells these are; they may come from a transplant donor.

This clone was seen a single time. Other DNA sequences in this sample translate to the same CDR3. The V gene corresponds to TRDV2; no J gene was called; TRDD3, as called in the table, went unchecked against the DNA. The CDR3 loop spans 16 amino acids. Germline CDR1 GEAIGNYY, CDR2 EKD. The CDR3 loop is CACDTGAGVYTDKLIF. In nucleotides, the CDR3 is TGTGCCTGTGACACCGGGGCGGGTGTGTACACCGATAAACTCATCTTC.

The chain links TRDV1 to TRDJ1, with a possible D match to TRDD3 (5 bases). No J gene was available from TCRdb, and it was assigned here by a germline match of the DNA. This CDR3 is 16 amino acids long. Germline V gene sequence: CDR1 TSWWSYY, CDR2 QGS. The V end was cut by 11 bases, the J end by 2 bases, with 24 bases between. The CDR3 DNA reads TGTGCTAGTGCAACGGGTAGGGCAAGGGGGACCGATAAACTCATCTTT. Translated, it gives CASATGRARGTDKLIF.

Sample share makes this clone large. The J gene is TRDJ1, the V gene TRDV2; 10 bases match TRDD3. This CDR3 comprises 19 residues. J gave up 2 bases and V 2 bases, and 16 bases lay outside the gene matches. The germline gives CDR1 GEAIGNYY, CDR2 EKD. In DNA form, the CDR3 reads TGTGCCTGTGACAGGTTCGACCTGGGGGATAACCCTCGGACCGATAAACTCATCTTT. It yields the protein CACDRFDLGDNPRTDKLIF.

This clone turned up a few times. CDR3 in amino acids: CALGGRGIRVPDKLIF. The CDR3 DNA follows: TGTGCTCTTGGCGGACGGGGGATACGTGTACCCGATAAACTCATCTTT. This sequence joins TRDV1 and TRDJ1, with TRDD3 identical over 10 bases. The germline V gene encodes CDR1 TSWWSYY and CDR2 QGS. V was clipped by 6 bases and J by 3 bases; unmatched bases: 10. This CDR3 region has 16 residues.

This clone was detected a few times. This may arise from a read error, as a much more abundant clone is one base away. This chain joins TRDV2 and TRDJ2, with 8 bases identical to TRDD3. From germline, CDR1 is GEAIGNYY and CDR2 EKD. The CDR3 is 14 residues long. CDR3 nucleotides: TGTGCCTGTGACACCTGGGGATACACAGCACAACCCTTCTTT. Encoded protein: CACDTWGYTAQPFF.

This clone turned up a few times. This sequence joins TRDV1 and TRDJ2; perhaps D is TRDD2 or TRDD3 (5 bases each). CDR1 TSWWSYY and CDR2 QGS come from the germline V gene. The V and J ends lost 1 base and 8 bases respectively, with 50 bases between them. This CDR3 has 27 residues. The CDR3 nucleotides are TGTGCTCTTGGGGAACCACCTACGGCCAAATCACTTCCCTACCCGGCCCGGGGGTGGGGAGGCACGGCACAACTCTTCTTT. Its translation is CALGEPPTAKSLPYPARGWGGTAQLFF.

V gene TRDV1 combines with J gene TRDJ1; 10 nucleotides line up with TRDD3. Germline CDR1 and CDR2: TSWWSYY and QGS. The CDR3 sequence is 18 residues long. V lost 3 bases, J lost 1 base, and 11 bases stayed unmatched. The chain's CDR3 is CALGEFLPWGISTDKLIF. The CDR3 nucleotides are TGTGCTCTTGGGGAGTTCCTACCCTGGGGGATATCCACCGATAAACTCATCTTT.

This clone was seen a few times. J is TRDJ1 and V is TRDV3; 9 bases agree with TRDD2. Germline CDR1 TVYSNPD, CDR2 GDNSRS (reference sequence). The CDR3 contains 21 residues. V shed 3 bases, J shed 0 bases, and the junction held 26 bases outside the gene matches. For the CDR3, the DNA is TGTGCCTTCCGATCGGCCTTCCTACCTAACTCTGGGGGTCAGTACACCGATAAACTCATCTTT. Protein product: CAFRSAFLPNSGGQYTDKLIF.

The CDR3 here is CALAPPSYTDKLIF. The CDR3 region has the DNA TGTGCTCTTGCCCCCCCCTCGTACACCGATAAACTCATCTTT. J is TRDJ1 and V is TRDV1; no firm D call. Trimming took off 7 bases at V and 0 bases at J, with 12 bases between the two ends. The germline V gene has CDR1 TSWWSYY and CDR2 QGS. The CDR3 spans 14 residues.

In regard to this clone: At one end the junction does not follow the germline gene, possibly because of a read error. The chain recombines TRAV29/DV5 with TRDJ1; D remains unclear. CDR1 and CDR2 from the germline V gene are NSMFDY and ISSIKDK. This CDR3 is 14 amino acids long. The CDR3 bases are TGTGCAGCAAGCGCGGGGTATAGGACCGATAGACTCATCTTT. This codes for CAASAGYRTDRLIF.

This clone came up a few times. This chain uses TRDV1 with TRDJ1; 11 bases line up with TRDD3. CDR3 size: 20 residues. J lost 5 bases, V lost 0 bases, and 17 bases had no gene match. Germline loops: CDR1 TSWWSYY, CDR2 QGS. The CDR3 bases are TGTGCTCTTGGGGAACTTCCCCCCGGCGACTGGGGGATAGGCCTGGATAAACTCATCTTT. This sequence encodes CALGELPPGDWGIGLDKLIF.

Concerning this clone itself: The junction and the germline gene differ at one end; a read error may be behind it. The chain combines TRAV29/DV5 with TRDJ1, with a possible D match to TRDD3 (6 bases). This CDR3 has 18 residues. Germline V gives CDR1 NSMFDY, CDR2 ISSIKDK. Here the CDR3 reads CAATEHMGVTIYTDKFIF. The DNA of the CDR3 is TGTGCAGCAACAGAGCATATGGGGGTTACCATCTACACCGATAAATTCATCTTT.

The chain combines TRDV1 with TRDJ1; D gene uncertain. The CDR3 length is 16 residues. The V end was cut by 0 bases, the J end by 0 bases, with 11 bases between. The germline V gene has CDR1 TSWWSYY and CDR2 QGS. CDR3 coding DNA: TGTGCTCTTGGGGAACTTCTATACTCCTACACCGATAAACTCATCTTT. Translated, it gives CALGELLYSYTDKLIF.

A word on this clone: Germline is not matched at one junction end, which may reflect a read error. V gene TRDV1 combines with J gene TRDJ1, with 11 bases lining up with TRDD3. Germline V gives CDR1 TSWWSYY, CDR2 QGS. The CDR3 is 22 residues long. CDR3 region: CALGEPGVRWGGGYESPDKPIF. CDR3 in DNA: TGTGCTCTTGGGGAACCGGGGGTACGATGGGGTGGGGGATACGAGTCGCCTGATAAACCCATCTTT.

This clone is categorized as medium-sized. J is TRDJ1 and V is TRDV1, with 9 bases that match TRDD3. V shed 1 base, J shed 0 bases, and the junction held 12 bases outside the gene matches. The CDR3 sequence is 19 residues long. Germline assignment: CDR1 TSWWSYY and CDR2 QGS. CDR3 coding DNA: TGTGCTCTTGGGGAACCTTCCCGTACTGGGGGAACGTACACCGATAAACTCATCTTT. Translation: CALGEPSRTGGTYTDKLIF.